Listed below are T cell receptor beta chains from one sample, sequenced in a study of T-cell reconstitution after alpha-beta-depleted transplantation in children. TCRdb re-analysed the PCR reads in MiXCR, keeping a single row per CDR3 protein. The repertoire has hundreds of thousands of distinct CDR3 sequences, about an eighth of them found once; the top ten carry 2.2%. The source material was PBMCs, mostly from graft donor cells, sampled 360 days after TCRalphabeta/CD19-depleted stem cell transplant. Every receptor here comes from a male patient younger than 18 who had a stem cell transplant for acute myeloid leukemia, so the T cells may come from the graft donor. The CDR3 runs from the conserved cysteine through the conserved F or W. D genes are given only for firm matches. Only some rows state a clone size, as once, few, many or a class for expanded clones.

CDR3 protein: CASSLPVAGLAYEQYF; CDR3 DNA: TGTGCCAGCAGCTTACCTGTAGCGGGGCTAGCCTACGAGCAGTACTTC; J gene: TRBJ2-7; D gene: TRBD2; V gene: TRBV7-9; clone size: few
CDR3 protein: CSARDPAGSLTDTQYF; CDR3 DNA: TGCAGTGCTAGAGATCCGGCGGGGAGCCTCACAGATACGCAGTATTTT; J gene: TRBJ2-3; D gene: NA; V gene: TRBV20-1; clone size: few
CDR3 protein: CASSHHTGTFSYEQYF; CDR3 DNA: TGCGCCAGCAGCCACCATACCGGGACATTCTCCTACGAGCAGTACTTC; J gene: TRBJ2-7; D gene: NA; V gene: TRBV4-3; clone size: NA
CDR3 protein: CASSHRTGEETQYF; CDR3 DNA: TGTGCTAGCAGCCATAGGACAGGGGAAGAGACCCAGTACTTC; J gene: TRBJ2-5; D gene: TRBD1; V gene: TRBV7-7; clone size: few
CDR3 protein: CSGTSGMTDTQYF; CDR3 DNA: TGCAGCGGGACTAGCGGGATGACAGATACGCAGTATTTT; J gene: TRBJ2-3; D gene: TRBD2; V gene: TRBV29-1; clone size: many
CDR3 protein: CSASPGAEQETQYF; CDR3 DNA: TGCAGTGCTTCCCCCGGGGCCGAGCAAGAGACCCAGTACTTC; J gene: TRBJ2-5; D gene: NA; V gene: TRBV20-1; clone size: NA
CDR3 protein: CASSLGGPSSGNTIYF; CDR3 DNA: TGCGCCAGCAGCCTAGGGGGACCCTCCTCTGGAAACACCATATATTTT; J gene: TRBJ1-3; D gene: NA; V gene: TRBV5-1; clone size: NA
CDR3 protein: CSVVKDLNSYEQYF; CDR3 DNA: TGCAGCGTTGTAAAGGACTTAAACTCCTACGAGCAGTACTTC; J gene: TRBJ2-7; D gene: NA; V gene: TRBV29-1; clone size: NA
CDR3 protein: CSVQGWNTEAFF; CDR3 DNA: TGCAGTGTGCAGGGTTGGAACACTGAAGCTTTCTTT; J gene: TRBJ1-1; D gene: NA; V gene: TRBV20-1; clone size: NA
CDR3 protein: CAISESSDYEQYF; CDR3 DNA: TGTGCCATCAGTGAGTCGAGTGACTACGAGCAGTACTTC; J gene: TRBJ2-7; D gene: NA; V gene: TRBV10-3; clone size: NA
CDR3 protein: CASSLSALASGQETQYF; CDR3 DNA: TGTGCCAGCAGTTTATCGGCGTTGGCTAGCGGGCAAGAGACCCAGTACTTC; J gene: TRBJ2-5; D gene: TRBD2; V gene: TRBV28; clone size: NA
CDR3 protein: CSVANLAGVYEQFF; CDR3 DNA: TGCAGCGTGGCCAATCTAGCGGGAGTATATGAGCAGTTCTTC; J gene: TRBJ2-1; D gene: TRBD2; V gene: TRBV29-1; clone size: many
CDR3 protein: CASSPQEGQGAGQPQHF; CDR3 DNA: TGTGCCAGCAGCCCTCAAGAGGGACAGGGGGCGGGTCAGCCCCAGCATTTT; J gene: TRBJ1-5; D gene: TRBD1; V gene: TRBV28; clone size: many
CDR3 protein: CSVGDRGLYEQYF; CDR3 DNA: TGCAGCGTTGGGGACAGGGGGCTCTACGAGCAGTACTTC; J gene: TRBJ2-7; D gene: TRBD1; V gene: TRBV29-1; clone size: NA
CDR3 protein: CATSDSGAGPYGYTF; CDR3 DNA: TGTGCCACCAGTGATTCCGGGGCGGGGCCCTATGGCTACACCTTC; J gene: TRBJ1-2; D gene: NA; V gene: TRBV24-1; clone size: few
CDR3 protein: CASSLSSGRPNEQFF; CDR3 DNA: TGTGCCAGCAGCTTGTCTAGCGGGAGGCCCAATGAGCAGTTCTTC; J gene: TRBJ2-1; D gene: TRBD2; V gene: TRBV7-3; clone size: NA
CDR3 protein: CSVAQGAETQYF; CDR3 DNA: TGCAGCGTTGCTCAGGGGGCAGAGACCCAGTACTTC; J gene: TRBJ2-5; D gene: TRBD1; V gene: TRBV29-1; clone size: NA
CDR3 protein: CSVRRQGAYNEQFF; CDR3 DNA: TGCAGCGTTCGGCGACAGGGGGCTTACAATGAGCAGTTCTTC; J gene: TRBJ2-1; D gene: TRBD1; V gene: TRBV29-1; clone size: many